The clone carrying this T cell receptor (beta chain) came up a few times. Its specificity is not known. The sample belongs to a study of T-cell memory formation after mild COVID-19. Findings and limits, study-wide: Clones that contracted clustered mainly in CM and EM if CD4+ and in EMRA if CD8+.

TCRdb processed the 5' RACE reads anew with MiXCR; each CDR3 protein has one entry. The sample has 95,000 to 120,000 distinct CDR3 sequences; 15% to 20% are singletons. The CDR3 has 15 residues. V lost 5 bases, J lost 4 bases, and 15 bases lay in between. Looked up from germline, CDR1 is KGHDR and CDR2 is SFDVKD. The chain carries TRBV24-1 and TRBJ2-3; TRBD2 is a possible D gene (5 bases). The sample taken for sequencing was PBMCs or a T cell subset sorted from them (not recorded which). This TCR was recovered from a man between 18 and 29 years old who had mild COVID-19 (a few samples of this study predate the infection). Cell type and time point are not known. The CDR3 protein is CATSVGSQRADTQYF. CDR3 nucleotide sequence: TGTGCCACCAGTGTCGGTTCTCAGAGGGCAGATACGCAGTATTTT.